The present T cell receptor beta chain was sequenced within a study of blood T cell repertoires in COVID-19. Study information: Whether acute or convalescent, the COVID-19 samples came from the United States, Italy and Spain. PBMCs, B-cell-depleted T cells, or T cells provided the cDNA or gDNA that made up the material.

Original handling: For nucleated cells, counts were estimated from reference gene primer amplification. Generated by immunoSEQ multiplex PCR, the TCRdb table keeps only in-frame clones and is missing some. Clone size and V and J calls were adopted from that table, with D and trimming inferred from the DNA. The sample has approximately 190,000 clones, around 86% seen once. V was clipped by 1 base and J by 4 bases; unmatched bases: 4. This CDR3 is built from 15 residues. Germline values: CDR1 SGHAT, CDR2 FQDESV (reference sequence). The origin of this receptor is a woman in her thirties or forties with acute or convalescent COVID-19. The sequencing sample was made of peripheral blood. J is TRBJ2-7 and V is TRBV11-1, with 10 bases lining up with TRBD2. The CDR3 reads CASSLVLAGEYEQYF. DNA for the CDR3: TGTGCCAGCAGCTTAGTCCTAGCGGGAGAATACGAGCAGTACTTC.